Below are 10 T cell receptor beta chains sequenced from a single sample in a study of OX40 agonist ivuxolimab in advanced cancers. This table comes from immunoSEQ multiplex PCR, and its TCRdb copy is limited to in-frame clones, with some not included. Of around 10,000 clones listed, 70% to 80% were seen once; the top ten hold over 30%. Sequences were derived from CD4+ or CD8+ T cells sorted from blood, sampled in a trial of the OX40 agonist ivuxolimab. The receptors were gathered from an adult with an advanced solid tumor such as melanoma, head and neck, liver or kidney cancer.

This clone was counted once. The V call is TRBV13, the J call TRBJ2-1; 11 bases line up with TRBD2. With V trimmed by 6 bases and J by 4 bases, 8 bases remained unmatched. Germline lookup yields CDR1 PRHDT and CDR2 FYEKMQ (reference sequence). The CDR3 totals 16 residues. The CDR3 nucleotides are TGTGCCAGCAGGCAACCGGGACTAGCGGAATACAATGAGCAGTTCTTC. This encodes CASRQPGLAEYNEQFF.

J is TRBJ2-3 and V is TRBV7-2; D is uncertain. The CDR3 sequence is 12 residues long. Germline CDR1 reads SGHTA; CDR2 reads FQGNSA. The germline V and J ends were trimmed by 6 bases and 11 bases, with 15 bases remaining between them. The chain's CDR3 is CASSFPEFGQYF. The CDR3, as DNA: TGTGCCAGCAGTTTCCCCGAGTTTGGGCAGTATTTT. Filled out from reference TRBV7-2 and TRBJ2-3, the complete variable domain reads GAGVSQSPSNKVTEKGKDVELRCDPISGHTALYWYRQSLGQGLEFLIYFQGNSAPDKSGLPSDRFSAERTGGSVSTLTIQRTQQEDSAVYLCASSFPEFGQYFGPGTRLTVL.

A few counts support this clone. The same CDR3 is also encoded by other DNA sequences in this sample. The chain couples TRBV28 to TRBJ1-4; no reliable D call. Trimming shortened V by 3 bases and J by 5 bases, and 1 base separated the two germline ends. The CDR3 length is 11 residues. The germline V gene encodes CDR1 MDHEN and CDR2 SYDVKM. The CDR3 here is CASSLNEKLFF. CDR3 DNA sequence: TGTGCCAGCAGTTTGAATGAAAAACTGTTTTTT.

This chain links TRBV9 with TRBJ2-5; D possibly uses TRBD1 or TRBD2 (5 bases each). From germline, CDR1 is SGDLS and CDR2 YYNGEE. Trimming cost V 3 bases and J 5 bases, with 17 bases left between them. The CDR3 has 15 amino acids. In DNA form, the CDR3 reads TGTGCCAGCAGCGGATACGGGGCCCAGGGTGAGACCCAGTACTTC. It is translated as CASSGYGAQGETQYF.

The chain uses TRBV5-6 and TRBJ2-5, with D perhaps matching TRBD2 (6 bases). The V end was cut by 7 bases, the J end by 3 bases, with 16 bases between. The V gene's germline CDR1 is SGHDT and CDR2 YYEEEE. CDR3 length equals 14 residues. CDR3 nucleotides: TGTGCCAGCTCGGAGGGCAGGGCAAAAGAGACCCAGTACTTC. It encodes CASSEGRAKETQYF.

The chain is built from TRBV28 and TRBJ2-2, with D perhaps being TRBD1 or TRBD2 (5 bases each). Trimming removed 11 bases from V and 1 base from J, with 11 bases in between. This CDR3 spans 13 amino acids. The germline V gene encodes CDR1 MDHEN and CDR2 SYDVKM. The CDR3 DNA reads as TGTGCCTCGGGGCAGGAGAACACCGGGGAGCTGTTTTTT. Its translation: CASGQENTGELFF.

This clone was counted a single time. CDR3 in amino acids: CASSYAPGQNTEAFF. DNA for the CDR3: TGTGCCAGCAGTTACGCTCCGGGACAGAACACTGAAGCTTTCTTT. The chain links TRBV6-5 to TRBJ1-1, with D possibly matching TRBD1 (6 bases). Trimming stripped 2 bases from V and 1 base from J, with 11 bases between. The CDR3 extends over 15 amino acids. Germline V gene data show CDR1 as MNHEY and CDR2 as SVGAGI.

The CDR3 sequence: CASSFPDGEFHEQYF. The DNA for the CDR3 is TGTGCCAGCAGTTTTCCGGACGGTGAATTCCACGAGCAGTACTTC. This chain uses TRBV28 with TRBJ2-7; D unresolved. Trimming pared 3 bases from V and 5 bases from J, leaving 17 bases between. The CDR3 covers 15 residues. The germline gives CDR1 MDHEN, CDR2 SYDVKM.

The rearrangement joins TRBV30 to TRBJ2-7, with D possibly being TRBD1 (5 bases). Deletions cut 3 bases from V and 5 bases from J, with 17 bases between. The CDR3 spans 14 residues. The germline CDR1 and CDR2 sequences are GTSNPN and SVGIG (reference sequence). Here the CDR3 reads CAWRGASILDEQYF. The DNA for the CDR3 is TGTGCCTGGAGAGGGGCCAGCATATTGGACGAGCAGTACTTC.

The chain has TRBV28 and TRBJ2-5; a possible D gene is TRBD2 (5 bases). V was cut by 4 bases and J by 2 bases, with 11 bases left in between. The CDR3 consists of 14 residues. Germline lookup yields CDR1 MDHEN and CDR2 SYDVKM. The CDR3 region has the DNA TGTGCCAGCAGTTCGTGGACGGGACAAGAGACCCAGTACTTC. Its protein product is CASSSWTGQETQYF.